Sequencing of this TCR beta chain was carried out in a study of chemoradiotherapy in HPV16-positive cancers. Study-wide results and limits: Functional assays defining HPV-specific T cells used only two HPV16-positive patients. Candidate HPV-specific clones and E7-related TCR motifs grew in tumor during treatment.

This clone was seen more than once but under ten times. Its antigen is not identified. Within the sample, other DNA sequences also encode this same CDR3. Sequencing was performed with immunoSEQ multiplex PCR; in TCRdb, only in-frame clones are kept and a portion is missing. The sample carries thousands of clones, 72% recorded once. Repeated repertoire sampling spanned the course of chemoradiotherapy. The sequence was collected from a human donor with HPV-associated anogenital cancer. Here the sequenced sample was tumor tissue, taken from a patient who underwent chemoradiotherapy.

The CDR3 bases are TGTGCCAGCAGCTTAGCGGCGTTGAACGAGCAGTACTTC. Encoded protein: CASSLAALNEQYF. V usage is TRBV7-2 and J usage is TRBJ2-7; the D is unclear. Germline V CDR1 and CDR2: SGHTA, FQGNSA. The germline V and J ends were trimmed by 0 bases and 5 bases, with 8 bases remaining between them. This CDR3 comprises 13 residues.